The 18 T cell receptor beta chains reported below all come from one sample, sequenced in a study of identical twins. TCRdb re-called the 5' RACE reads with MiXCR, one entry per CDR3 protein. The profile shows 260,000 or so distinct CDR3 sequences, approximately 7.9% of them singletons. The sample was also linked to a second study, of yellow fever vaccine responses in identical twins.

Sequencing input: CD8+ T cells sorted from blood. The receptors shown here come from a woman aged 18 to 35 in good health.

This clonotype showed up many times. The CDR3, as DNA: TGTGCCAGCACCCCGCGGGCGGGACTCCACAATGAGCAGTTCTTC. Translating gives CASTPRAGLHNEQFF. The gene calls are TRBV7-8 and TRBJ2-1; D possibly corresponds to TRBD2 (6 bases). The CDR3 covers 15 residues. Germline CDR1 and CDR2: SGHVS and FQNEAQ. With 7 bases removed from V and 5 bases from J, the gap between germline ends came to 18 bases.

This clonotype showed up just a few times. J is TRBJ2-2 and V is TRBV12-5; D possibly corresponds to TRBD2 (6 bases). This CDR3 has 16 amino acids. Trimming took 6 bases from V and 3 from J, leaving 17 bases between them. Germline CDR1 and CDR2: LGHNT and FRNRAP. CDR3 DNA sequence: TGTGCTAGTGGGGACGCGGGGACCGGACACACCGGGGAGCTGTTTTTT. Its protein is CASGDAGTGHTGELFF.

This clonotype came up many times. The gene calls are TRBV5-5 and TRBJ1-3; maybe TRBD1 (5 bases). This CDR3 comprises 18 residues. Per germline, CDR1 SGHKS and CDR2 YYEKEE (reference sequence). V lost 1 base to trimming and J lost 0 bases, with 17 bases between them. The CDR3 sequence is CASSLRAAGQGSGNTIYF. CDR3 bases: TGTGCCAGCAGCTTGAGGGCGGCAGGGCAGGGCTCTGGAAACACCATATATTTT.

This clonotype was seen at least ten times. This rearrangement joins TRBV24-1 to TRBJ1-5, with a possible D match to TRBD1 (5 bases). The CDR3 loop spans 15 amino acids. Germline V gene sequence: CDR1 KGHDR, CDR2 SFDVKD. V lost 4 bases, J lost 2 bases, and 11 bases lay in between. The CDR3 DNA reads as TGTGCCACCAGTGAACGGGACGGTCGCAATCAGCCCCAGCATTTT. This sequence encodes CATSERDGRNQPQHF.

The gene calls are TRBV7-2 and TRBJ1-1; D may be TRBD1 (5 bases). The CDR3 loop spans 14 amino acids. The germline V gene has CDR1 SGHTA and CDR2 FQGNSA. The ends were cut back, 4 bases at V and 4 bases at J, with 13 bases in the middle. CDR3 in DNA: TGTGCCAGCAGCTCCCCTGTGGGGGGCACTGAAGCTTTCTTT. This encodes CASSSPVGGTEAFF.

In its sample, this clonotype was seen many times. V gene TRBV4-1 combines with J gene TRBJ2-1; no reliable D call. The CDR3 is 13 residues long. The germline V gene has CDR1 MGHRA and CDR2 YSYEKL. V was pared by 3 bases and J by 7 bases, with 10 bases between. CDR3 sequence reads: CASSQEIRNEQFF. In DNA form, the CDR3 reads TGCGCCAGCAGCCAGGAAATCAGGAATGAGCAGTTCTTC.

This clonotype was seen a few times. The rearrangement links TRBV20-1 to TRBJ2-7; D unresolved. V lost 6 bases, J lost 6 bases, and 24 bases lay in between. Germline assignment: CDR1 DFQATT and CDR2 SNEGSKA (reference sequence). This CDR3 contains 15 residues. CDR3 DNA: TGCAGTGCCGAGTCCCTTATGAGTCCCTTTTCCGAGCAGTACTTC. Translated: CSAESLMSPFSEQYF.

In nucleotides, the CDR3 is TGTGCCAGCAGTGAGTACAGGGTCTTTACCTATGAGCAGTTCTTC. The encoded protein is CASSEYRVFTYEQFF. The chain has TRBV25-1 and TRBJ2-1, with D perhaps matching TRBD1 (6 bases). CDR3 length: 15 residues. V lost 3 bases, J lost 8 bases, and 17 bases lay in between. Germline V gene sequence: CDR1 MGHDK, CDR2 SYGVNS.

The J gene is TRBJ1-4, the V gene TRBV3-1; no reliable D call. The ends were cut back, 4 bases at V and 2 bases at J, with 11 bases in the middle. The CDR3 has 15 residues. Germline V CDR1 and CDR2: LGHDT, YNNKEL (reference sequence). DNA of the CDR3: TGTGCCAGCAGCCCAAACTTCTGGACTAATGAAAAACTGTTTTTT. Translation gives CASSPNFWTNEKLFF.

V gene TRBV10-2 combines with J gene TRBJ1-2; D unclear. This CDR3 comprises 14 residues. Per germline, CDR1 WSHSY and CDR2 SAAADI. The ends were cut back, 6 bases at V and 5 bases at J, with 16 bases in the middle. CDR3 sequence: CASSSRRTTYGYTF. In DNA, the CDR3 is TGCGCCAGCAGCTCCCGGAGGACCACGTATGGCTACACCTTC.

Many counts were recorded for this clonotype. The chain links TRBV3-1 to TRBJ2-5; perhaps TRBD1 as D (5 bases). From germline, CDR1 is LGHDT and CDR2 YNNKEL (reference sequence). The CDR3 consists of 16 residues. Deletions cut 2 bases from V and 5 bases from J, with 18 bases between. The CDR3, as DNA: TGTGCCAGCAGCCAACGACTTCACAGGTTCAGCGAGACCCAGTACTTC. It yields the protein CASSQRLHRFSETQYF.

This clonotype came up many times. This rearrangement joins TRBV7-9 to TRBJ2-3, with D uncertain. Trimming removed 10 bases at V and 2 bases at J, with 4 bases between. The germline V gene has CDR1 SEHNR and CDR2 FQNEAQ (reference sequence). The CDR3 spans 10 residues. The CDR3 loop reads CATPTDTQYF. The CDR3 bases are TGTGCCACCCCCACAGATACGCAGTATTTT.

J is TRBJ2-5 and V is TRBV7-6; 9 bases match TRBD1. V gave up 4 bases and J gave up 4 bases; unmatched junction bases: 7. The length of the CDR3 is 15 residues. CDR1 and CDR2 (germline): SGHVS, FNYEAQ. This CDR3 is CASSSGQGNGETQYF. The CDR3 nucleotides read TGTGCCAGCAGCTCGGGACAGGGCAACGGAGAGACCCAGTACTTC.

The sample holds a few counts of this clonotype. This chain links TRBV7-9 with TRBJ2-1; TRBD2 is a possible D gene (5 bases). In germline, CDR1 is SEHNR, CDR2 FQNEAQ (reference sequence). This CDR3 contains 13 residues. Trimming pared 6 bases from V and 5 bases from J, leaving 11 bases between. DNA of the CDR3: TGTGCCAGCAGGCGGGCGGGCAACAATGAGCAGTTCTTC. It specifies CASRRAGNNEQFF.

The sample holds many counts of this clonotype. The gene calls are TRBV10-3 and TRBJ1-1, with D possibly matching TRBD1 (5 bases). The length of the CDR3 is 19 residues. Deletions cut 3 bases from V and 1 base from J, with 24 bases between. Germline V CDR1 and CDR2: ENHRY, SYGVKD. CDR3 sequence reads: CAISDPVVVEGTWNTEAFF. DNA for the CDR3: TGTGCCATCAGTGACCCCGTTGTGGTGGAGGGGACGTGGAACACTGAAGCTTTCTTT.

This clonotype has ten or more counts. The chain joins TRBV3-1 to TRBJ2-7; D may match TRBD1 or TRBD2 (5 bases each). V was clipped by 2 bases and J by 3 bases, with 14 bases between them. The germline CDR1 and CDR2 sequences are LGHDT and YNNKEL (reference sequence). The CDR3 loop spans 15 amino acids. CDR3 region: CASSQLTGRGYEQYV. CDR3 DNA: TGTGCCAGCAGCCAACTCACGGGACGCGGCTACGAGCAGTACGTC.

This clonotype was picked up a small number of times. CDR3 DNA sequence: TGTGCCAGCAGCGCGACGTACCGGGGACGCGGGAGTGGCGGTGGTGAGCAGTTCTTC. Protein product: CASSATYRGRGSGGGEQFF. V usage is TRBV9 and J usage is TRBJ2-1; 7 nucleotides match TRBD2. V gave up 3 bases and J gave up 9 bases; unmatched junction bases: 24. CDR1 SGDLS and CDR2 YYNGEE come from the germline V gene. The CDR3 has 19 amino acids.

The CDR3 region is CATSTWTNGRDEQFF. The CDR3 nucleotides read TGTGCCACCAGCACTTGGACTAACGGGAGAGATGAGCAGTTCTTC. The V and J genes are TRBV15 and TRBJ2-1; weak D call: TRBD2 (6 bases). CDR3 size: 15 residues. The germline V gene encodes CDR1 LNHNV and CDR2 YYDKDF (reference sequence). The ends were cut back, 4 bases at V and 8 bases at J, with 18 bases in the middle.